This T cell receptor (beta chain) is from a study of blood T cell repertoires in COVID-19. The CDR3 is made up of 14 amino acids. CDR1 SGHTA and CDR2 FQGTGA come from the germline V gene. The V end lost 5 bases, the J end lost 0 bases, and 11 bases lay between the germline ends. The assay was immunoSEQ multiplex PCR, and TCRdb's table has in-frame clones only and misses some. The top ten clones hold 1.2% of a sample with 350,000 to 400,000 clones, more than 75% of them seen once. The sequenced sample consisted of PBMCs or T cells enriched from blood (not recorded which). The TCR was taken from a woman aged 18-29 years who had recovered from COVID-19. The V gene is TRBV7-3, the J gene TRBJ2-7, with a weak D call TRBD1 (5 bases). As DNA, the CDR3 is TGTGCCAGCAGCCCAAGGGGTCCCTCCTACGAGCAGTACTTC. This encodes CASSPRGPSYEQYF.